A selection of T cell receptor beta chains follows, all from one sample in a study of blood T cell repertoires in COVID-19. The protocol was immunoSEQ multiplex PCR, while the TCRdb copy is restricted to in-frame clones and leaves out a portion. This table has about 380,000 clones, approximately 89% appearing once. The sequencing input was PBMCs or T cells enriched from blood (not recorded which). The receptors derive from a man under 40 who had recovered from COVID-19. The CDR3 runs from the conserved cysteine through the conserved F or W. Fields, in order: V gene, J gene, clone size, D gene, CDR3 protein, CDR3 DNA. The D gene is left open where the match is weak. Only part of the rows carry a size: once, few, many, or a class if the clone is expanded.

v_gene: TRBV15; j_gene: TRBJ2-3; abundance: few; d_gene: -; CDR3aa: CATSSLGSTQYF; CDR3nt: TGTGCCACCAGCAGTCTAGGCAGCACGCAGTATTTT
v_gene: TRBV19; j_gene: TRBJ1-1; abundance: -; d_gene: -; CDR3aa: CASSIDLSGVGTEAFF; CDR3nt: TGTGCCAGTAGTATAGATCTCAGCGGGGTCGGCACTGAAGCTTTCTTT
v_gene: TRBV7-3; j_gene: TRBJ2-3; abundance: -; d_gene: -; CDR3aa: CASSLVGGPADTQYF; CDR3nt: TGTGCCAGCAGCCTGGTGGGAGGACCCGCAGATACGCAGTATTTT
v_gene: TRBV30; j_gene: TRBJ1-1; abundance: -; d_gene: -; CDR3aa: CAWSTVNTEAFF; CDR3nt: TGTGCCTGGTCGACAGTGAACACTGAAGCTTTCTTT
v_gene: TRBV11-2; j_gene: TRBJ1-1; abundance: -; d_gene: -; CDR3aa: CASSTDGSGTEAFF; CDR3nt: TGTGCCAGCAGCACCGACGGGAGTGGCACTGAAGCTTTCTTT
v_gene: TRBV5-1; j_gene: TRBJ1-2; abundance: -; d_gene: -; CDR3aa: CASSLDRTNYYGYTF; CDR3nt: TGCGCCAGCAGCTTGGATCGGACAAATTACTATGGCTACACCTTC
v_gene: TRBV7-6; j_gene: TRBJ2-7; abundance: -; d_gene: TRBD1; CDR3aa: CASSPRTGNPYEQYF; CDR3nt: TGTGCCAGCAGCCCCCGGACAGGGAACCCCTACGAGCAGTACTTC
v_gene: TRBV5-4; j_gene: TRBJ2-3; abundance: -; d_gene: TRBD1; CDR3aa: CASRFGQGADTQYF; CDR3nt: TGTGCCAGCAGGTTCGGACAGGGAGCAGATACGCAGTATTTT
v_gene: TRBV6-5; j_gene: TRBJ1-4; abundance: -; d_gene: TRBD1; CDR3aa: CASRLRTGSEKLFF; CDR3nt: TGTGCCAGCAGGTTGAGGACAGGATCTGAAAAACTGTTTTTT
v_gene: TRBV6-5; j_gene: TRBJ2-1; abundance: -; d_gene: -; CDR3aa: CASTEGRWYNEQFF; CDR3nt: TGTGCCAGCACCGAAGGGAGATGGTACAATGAGCAGTTCTTC
v_gene: TRBV7-2; j_gene: TRBJ1-2; abundance: once; d_gene: -; CDR3aa: CASSNAGVDGYTF; CDR3nt: TGTGCCAGCAGTAATGCAGGGGTGGATGGCTACACCTTC
v_gene: TRBV18; j_gene: TRBJ1-1; abundance: -; d_gene: -; CDR3aa: CASSRSGSTEAFF; CDR3nt: TGTGCCAGCTCACGGTCGGGGTCCACTGAAGCTTTCTTT
v_gene: TRBV7-2; j_gene: TRBJ2-5; abundance: -; d_gene: -; CDR3aa: CASSLAGRGNQETQYF; CDR3nt: TGTGCCAGCAGCTTAGCGGGTCGGGGGAACCAAGAGACCCAGTACTTC
v_gene: TRBV30; j_gene: TRBJ1-4; abundance: -; d_gene: -; CDR3aa: CALTLQVLGGKLFF; CDR3nt: TGTGCCTTAACCTTACAGGTTCTCGGTGGAAAACTGTTTTTT
v_gene: TRBV19; j_gene: TRBJ2-3; abundance: -; d_gene: TRBD2; CDR3aa: CASRREGTTDTQYF; CDR3nt: TGTGCCAGTAGGCGGGAGGGGACCACAGATACGCAGTATTTT
v_gene: TRBV19; j_gene: TRBJ1-6; abundance: -; d_gene: -; CDR3aa: CASSTLGQSYNSPLHF; CDR3nt: TGTGCCAGTAGTACACTCGGACAGTCCTATAATTCACCCCTCCACTTT
v_gene: TRBV30; j_gene: TRBJ1-5; abundance: -; d_gene: -; CDR3aa: CAWSAQGEQPQHF; CDR3nt: TGTGCCTGGAGTGCACAGGGTGAGCAGCCCCAGCATTTT
v_gene: TRBV7-6; j_gene: TRBJ2-5; abundance: -; d_gene: TRBD2; CDR3aa: CASSSRAGLAGGRETQYF; CDR3nt: TGTGCCAGCAGCTCCCGGGCGGGACTAGCGGGGGGAAGGGAGACCCAGTACTTC
v_gene: TRBV29-1; j_gene: TRBJ1-1; abundance: -; d_gene: -; CDR3aa: CSGRDGENTEAFF; CDR3nt: TGCAGCGGGAGAGACGGGGAGAACACTGAAGCTTTCTTT
v_gene: TRBV18; j_gene: TRBJ1-1; abundance: few; d_gene: -; CDR3aa: CASSPSRVSTEAFF; CDR3nt: TGTGCCAGCTCTCCATCTCGGGTTTCCACTGAAGCTTTCTTT
v_gene: TRBV29-1; j_gene: TRBJ1-2; abundance: -; d_gene: -; CDR3aa: CSGSRSYGYGYTF; CDR3nt: TGCAGCGGATCCCGCTCATACGGCTATGGCTACACCTTC
v_gene: TRBV14; j_gene: TRBJ2-3; abundance: -; d_gene: TRBD2; CDR3aa: CASSQGTSASSTDTQYF; CDR3nt: TGTGCCAGCAGCCAAGGGACTAGCGCTTCTAGCACAGATACGCAGTATTTT
v_gene: TRBV6-6; j_gene: TRBJ1-2; abundance: -; d_gene: TRBD1; CDR3aa: CASSFRGQGNYGYTF; CDR3nt: TGTGCCAGCAGTTTCAGGGGGCAGGGTAACTATGGCTACACCTTC
v_gene: TRBV29-1; j_gene: TRBJ1-1; abundance: -; d_gene: -; CDR3aa: CSVEDYGTAFF; CDR3nt: TGCAGCGTTGAAGATTACGGTACGGCTTTCTTT
v_gene: TRBV12-3/TRBV12-4; j_gene: TRBJ2-2; abundance: -; d_gene: -; CDR3aa: CASSSDTGELFF; CDR3nt: TGTGCCAGCAGTTCCGACACCGGGGAGCTGTTTTTT
v_gene: TRBV7-9; j_gene: TRBJ1-2; abundance: once; d_gene: TRBD1; CDR3aa: CASSLGGTGARSGYTF; CDR3nt: TGTGCCAGCAGCTTAGGAGGGACAGGGGCGAGGAGTGGCTACACCTTC
v_gene: TRBV13; j_gene: TRBJ2-3; abundance: -; d_gene: TRBD2; CDR3aa: CASSLLAGGTDTQYF; CDR3nt: TGTGCCAGCAGCTTACTAGCGGGAGGCACAGATACGCAGTATTTT
v_gene: TRBV19; j_gene: TRBJ2-7; abundance: -; d_gene: -; CDR3aa: CASSLQGSGYEQYF; CDR3nt: TGTGCCAGTAGTCTTCAGGGATCTGGGTACGAGCAGTACTTC
v_gene: TRBV27; j_gene: TRBJ1-1; abundance: once; d_gene: -; CDR3aa: CASSLEENTEAFF; CDR3nt: TGTGCCAGCAGTTTAGAGGAGAACACTGAAGCTTTCTTT
v_gene: TRBV11-2; j_gene: TRBJ2-7; abundance: -; d_gene: -; CDR3aa: CASSLDQRYEQYF; CDR3nt: TGTGCCAGCAGCTTAGATCAACGGTACGAGCAGTACTTC
v_gene: TRBV4-2; j_gene: TRBJ1-5; abundance: -; d_gene: TRBD1; CDR3aa: CASSQEGQAGQPQHF; CDR3nt: TGTGCCAGCAGCCAAGAAGGACAGGCGGGGCAGCCCCAGCATTTT
v_gene: TRBV11-3; j_gene: TRBJ1-1; abundance: -; d_gene: -; CDR3aa: CASSSDNLNTEAFF; CDR3nt: TGTGCCAGCAGCTCGGACAATTTGAACACTGAAGCTTTCTTT
v_gene: TRBV19; j_gene: TRBJ1-1; abundance: -; d_gene: -; CDR3aa: CASSYKGAGTEAFF; CDR3nt: TGTGCCAGTAGTTACAAGGGAGCTGGGACTGAAGCTTTCTTT
v_gene: TRBV7-9; j_gene: TRBJ1-5; abundance: -; d_gene: TRBD1; CDR3aa: CASSSGTGGNQPQHF; CDR3nt: TGTGCCAGCAGCTCTGGGACAGGCGGCAATCAGCCCCAGCATTTT
v_gene: TRBV12-3/TRBV12-4; j_gene: TRBJ1-3; abundance: -; d_gene: TRBD1; CDR3aa: CASPGQLGNTIYF; CDR3nt: TGTGCCAGCCCGGGACAGCTTGGAAACACCATATATTTT
v_gene: TRBV6-5; j_gene: TRBJ1-2; abundance: -; d_gene: TRBD1; CDR3aa: CASRETGTATGYTF; CDR3nt: TGTGCCAGCAGAGAGACCGGGACAGCGACAGGCTACACCTTC
v_gene: TRBV5-6; j_gene: TRBJ2-7; abundance: -; d_gene: -; CDR3aa: CASSLGSGAYEQYF; CDR3nt: TGTGCCAGCAGCCTCGGATCAGGGGCCTACGAGCAGTACTTC